Listed below are T cell receptor beta chains from one sample, sequenced in a study of T cell repertoires in cytomegalovirus infection. MiXCR was run by TCRdb on the reads, yielding one entry per CDR3 protein. Of about 260,000 distinct CDR3 sequences in the sample, roughly 15% were seen once. Sequencing input: PBMCs. Receptors originate from a human donor in good health (CMV status not recorded). Some clones in this sample may be carry-over from other donors' samples. CDR3s include the opening cysteine and the closing phenylalanine or tryptophan.

TRBJ2-1 TRBV28 CASSFLASGRWNEQFF
TRBJ2-1 TRBV7-6 CASSSQTGVSYNEQFF
TRBJ2-1 TRBV7-9 CASSFNEQFF
TRBJ2-1 TRBV20-1 CSASNPERYNEQFF
TRBJ2-5 TRBV7-2 CASSLVGGQETQYF
TRBJ1-4 TRBV20-1 CSARDKGPPEKLFF
TRBJ2-7 TRBV5-1 CASSLSRGASYEQYF
TRBJ2-1 TRBV29-1 CSYSGRPSHSYNEQFF
TRBJ1-1 TRBV6-1 CASSELGQEFNTEAFF
TRBJ2-1 TRBV29-1 CSVVLGNHEQFF
TRBJ1-4 TRBV7-9 CASSLTRTGREKLFF
TRBJ2-5 TRBV9 CASSVAIGAGGETQYF
TRBJ2-7 TRBV7-2 CASSLPGGGEQYF
TRBJ1-1 TRBV11-2 CASSSTGASAEAFF
TRBJ2-5 TRBV12-3/TRBV12-4 CASSTRPGEDETQYF
TRBJ1-2 TRBV7-2 CASSLSLRGYGYTF
TRBJ2-7 TRBV2 CASSPGQGINEQYF
TRBJ1-3 TRBV29-1 CSGGQAGNTIYF
TRBJ2-6 TRBV7-8 CASSLRQPFSGANVLTF
TRBJ2-3 TRBV19 CASSSLLAGTSTDTQYF
TRBJ1-1 TRBV7-8 CASSLNAAEAFF
TRBJ2-5 TRBV29-1 CSGLTGGETQYF
TRBJ2-7 TRBV20-1 CSARGLADNSYEQYF
TRBJ2-6 TRBV15 CATSPTSGVRGANVLTF
TRBJ2-7 TRBV7-2 CASSKWGGGEQYF
TRBJ2-1 TRBV2 CASSVGTSGGANEQFF
TRBJ2-1 TRBV7-3 CASSHGVAATKQFF
TRBJ2-7 TRBV28 CASRQNYRVPYEQYF
TRBJ2-5 TRBV20-1 CSARDRGMETQYF
TRBJ2-2 TRBV14 CASSRQLLNTGELFF
TRBJ2-5 TRBV20-1 CSARDLEGDQETQYF
TRBJ1-1 TRBV25-1 CASRTGRHTEAFF
TRBJ1-2 TRBV7-2 CASSLGGAGSYGYTF
TRBJ2-1 TRBV12-3/TRBV12-4 CASTDMRTSGENEQFF
TRBJ2-2 TRBV7-9 CASSFFSGGGTGELFF
TRBJ2-7 TRBV2 CASSEVGGAGEQYF
TRBJ2-7 TRBV20-1 CSAREGPGLARREQYF
TRBJ2-7 TRBV29-1 CSAKEGTTYEQYF